Listed below are T cell receptor beta chains from one sample, sequenced in a study of Graves' ophthalmopathy and Graves' hyperthyroidism. TCRdb passed the multiplex PCR reads through MiXCR, listing each CDR3 protein once. The sample shows about 210,000 distinct CDR3 sequences, over 25% of them seen only once. Source material: peripheral blood. These receptors all stem from a middle-aged man with Graves' ophthalmopathy. Both conserved end residues are part of each CDR3. Each record gives: J gene, V gene, clone size, D gene, CDR3 protein, CDR3 DNA. The D gene is left open where the match is weak. Size is stated for part of the rows, as once, few or many counts, or as a class when the clone is expanded.

>TRBJ2-7|TRBV6-1|.|.
CASSEALPYEQYF
TGTGCCAGCAGTGAAGCTTTACCCTACGAGCAGTACTTC
>TRBJ2-7|TRBV12-3/TRBV12-4|many|.
CASSFTGNHEQYF
TGTGCCAGCAGTTTTACAGGGAACCACGAGCAGTACTTC
>TRBJ1-3|TRBV7-9|many|TRBD1
CASSSSDRGNTIYF
TGTGCCAGCAGCTCGTCGGACAGGGGAAACACCATATATTTT
>TRBJ2-3|TRBV5-1|many|.
CASSLQGFTDTQYF
TGCGCCAGCAGCCTCCAAGGATTCACAGATACGCAGTATTTT
>TRBJ1-6|TRBV10-3|.|TRBD1
CAISESTGQNSPLHF
TGTGCCATCAGTGAGTCGACGGGACAGAATTCACCCCTCCACTTT
>TRBJ2-7|TRBV6-2/TRBV6-3|once|.
CASSRPGNHEQYF
TGTGCCAGCAGTCGACCCGGTAACCACGAGCAGTACTTC
>TRBJ2-7|TRBV10-3|many|TRBD1
CAIKGDRESYEQYF
TGTGCCATCAAGGGGGACAGGGAATCCTACGAGCAGTACTTC
>TRBJ1-2|TRBV10-3|many|TRBD1
CAISDTGGRDYGYTF
TGTGCCATCAGTGATACAGGGGGCAGGGACTATGGCTACACCTTC
>TRBJ1-5|TRBV28|many|.
CASSSSQGSQPQHF
TGTGCCAGCAGCTCAAGCCAGGGAAGTCAGCCCCAGCATTTT
>TRBJ2-2|TRBV12-3/TRBV12-4|few|.
CASSLAGVELFF
TGTGCCAGCAGTTTAGCGGGGGTCGAGCTGTTTTTT
>TRBJ2-2|TRBV19|many|.
CASSIDTRARELFF
TGTGCCAGTAGTATAGACACCAGAGCCCGGGAGCTGTTTTTT
>TRBJ2-7|TRBV20-1|.|TRBD2
CSGPGLATYEQYF
TGCAGTGGCCCGGGACTAGCGACCTACGAGCAGTACTTC
>TRBJ1-2|TRBV20-1|.|.
CSGHSGTTTYYGYTF
TGCAGTGGACATTCCGGGACCACTACTTACTATGGCTACACCTTC
>TRBJ2-2|TRBV30|many|.
CAWHIGNRYTGELFF
TGTGCCTGGCACATAGGTAACCGCTACACCGGGGAGCTGTTTTTT
>TRBJ2-5|TRBV11-2|many|.
CASSLEWEETQYF
TGTGCCAGCAGCTTAGAGTGGGAAGAGACCCAGTACTTC
>TRBJ2-7|TRBV30|many|.
CAWSGGLTAYEQYF
TGTGCCTGGAGTGGGGGACTGACAGCCTACGAGCAGTACTTC
>TRBJ2-7|TRBV11-2|many|TRBD1
CASGYPGQSYEQYF
TGTGCCAGCGGCTACCCGGGACAGTCCTACGAGCAGTACTTC
>TRBJ2-7|TRBV5-4|many|.
CASSPRGASYEQYF
TGTGCCAGCAGCCCCCGTGGAGCTTCCTACGAGCAGTACTTC
>TRBJ1-6|TRBV6-5|many|.
CASSYSRMKDLHF
TGTGCCAGCAGTTACTCGAGGATGAAAGACCTCCACTTT
>TRBJ1-2|TRBV27|many|.
CASSSSRLGGPYGYTF
TGTGCCAGCAGTTCCTCCCGACTGGGGGGTCCCTATGGCTACACCTTC
>TRBJ1-5|TRBV12-3/TRBV12-4|many|.
CASSLFSGQPQHF
TGTGCCAGCAGTTTGTTTTCGGGTCAGCCCCAGCATTTT
>TRBJ2-2|TRBV7-2|many|.
CASSTGPHAGELFF
TGTGCCAGCAGCACTGGACCCCATGCTGGGGAGCTGTTTTTT
>TRBJ1-1|TRBV30|many|TRBD1
CAWSVGTANTEAFF
TGTGCCTGGAGTGTTGGGACAGCGAACACTGAAGCTTTCTTT
>TRBJ1-1|TRBV12-3/TRBV12-4|.|.
CASSLTSVNTEAFF
TGTGCCAGCAGCCTGACCTCAGTGAACACTGAAGCTTTCTTT
>TRBJ2-7|TRBV6-5|many|.
CASSYRGAGYTYEQYF
TGTGCCAGCAGTTACAGAGGGGCAGGATATACCTACGAGCAGTACTTC
>TRBJ2-7|TRBV10-3|once|TRBD2
CAIWAGVGSYEQYF
TGTGCCATCTGGGCGGGAGTCGGCTCCTACGAGCAGTACTTC
>TRBJ1-6|TRBV24-1|many|.
CATSAQGNSPLHF
TGTGCCACCAGTGCCCAAGGGAATTCACCCCTCCACTTT
>TRBJ1-6|TRBV6-2/TRBV6-3|.|.
CASGRDNSPLHF
TGTGCCAGCGGCCGGGATAATTCACCCCTCCACTTT
>TRBJ1-5|TRBV12-3/TRBV12-4|many|TRBD1
CASSSDRGTGSNQPQHF
TGTGCCAGCAGTTCGGACAGGGGGACGGGGAGCAATCAGCCCCAGCATTTT
>TRBJ2-7|TRBV30|once|TRBD2
CAWSVQGGRLSSYEQYF
TGTGCCTGGAGTGTACAAGGCGGGAGGCTGAGCTCCTACGAGCAGTACTTC
>TRBJ1-1|TRBV20-1|many|.
CSAQNRGSGNTEAFF
TGCAGTGCCCAAAATCGGGGTTCGGGGAACACTGAAGCTTTCTTT